The source of this T cell receptor beta chain is a study of T-cell reconstitution after alpha-beta-depleted transplantation in children. This CDR3 is built from 17 residues. Germline CDR1 reads SEHNR; CDR2 reads FQNEAQ (reference sequence). The trim removed 7 bases at V and 4 bases at J, leaving 10 bases unmatched. This clonotype was picked up a small number of times. The library targeted TCRbeta and was prepared with unique molecular identifiers. TCRdb passed the PCR reads through MiXCR, listing each CDR3 protein once. Among 500,000 to 600,000 distinct CDR3 sequences, 15% to 20% were seen once, and the ten largest hold roughly 3.3%.

The chain is built from TRBV7-9 and TRBJ2-1; 13 bases are shared with TRBD2. Material: PBMCs from the stem cell graft donor, obtained from the stem cell graft. The clonotype comes from a human donor who donated a stem cell graft to a child with acute lymphoblastic leukemia. This CDR3 reads CASTLGTSGIEYNEQFF. CDR3 sequence (DNA): TGTGCCAGCACCCTCGGGACTAGCGGGATCGAGTACAATGAGCAGTTCTTC.